This T cell receptor (beta chain) comes out of a study of post-analysis software for immune sequencing data (dated by TCRdb to the mid-2010s). In terms of the full investigation: The recorded disease courses included relapsing-remitting, secondary progressive and progressive-relapsing multiple sclerosis, and some patients had no subtype annotation. A subset of samples was prepared in parallel using single-end sample barcoding, then pooled and co-amplified after Illumina adapter ligation. The multiple sclerosis patient repertoires were compared with about a dozen previously published healthy control repertoires from donors aged about 6 to 26 years.

A few counts support this clonotype. Its antigen is unknown. The junction does not match germline at one end; this may be a read error. Library preparation was by PCR. TCRdb lists the instrument as Illumina HiSeq 2500. Unique molecular identifiers were incorporated into TCR beta cDNA libraries to reduce PCR and sequencing biases. Every 1 to 10 million input T cells yielded 500,000 or so cDNA molecules, meaning each molecule approximated one T cell. Patient libraries were prepared and sequenced with the same protocol used for the earlier healthy control dataset. Samples belonging to the same batch were prepared together, multiplexed and sequenced on a shared HiSeq lane. For the original study's pipeline: MIGEC was used to process the raw barcoded reads, and molecular identifier groups with only a single read were discarded before consensus assembly and CDR3 extraction. VDJtools was used for post-analysis of the clonotype tables, with diversity normalized by down-sampling every dataset to the smallest sample size. To correct batch-related cross-sample contamination, repertoire overlap clustering matched CDR3 amino acid sequences but not nucleotide sequences. The public reads were run again by TCRdb, first through fastp at Q25 and then through MiXCR, and only productive beta chains were kept. CDR3 protein duplicates are merged, each entry listing the most common genes and DNA. What appears here as the V and J calls and clone size reflects TCRdb's work, not the paper's. In all, the sample holds 700,000 to 800,000 distinct CDR3 sequences, and less than 35% of those were seen once. Jointly, the top ten make up 0.5% to 0.6% of the sample.

The paper as a whole reports these results and caveats: Multiple sclerosis patients had significantly lower normalized Chao1 diversity than controls, a result that suggests substantial peripheral T-cell clonal expansion. Significantly higher frequencies in patients than in controls were found for roughly 5 TRBV segments, including TRBV5-6, TRBV5-1 and TRBV20-1. The multiple sclerosis patient group was slightly younger than the control group. Strong co-clustering of samples prepared in the same batch was shown by direct clustering with F measure, prompting a batch-effect correction.

To demonstrate the VDJtools post-analysis software, TCR beta repertoires were profiled from the peripheral blood of about 13 young patients with multiple sclerosis. The multiple sclerosis patients were children and adolescents between roughly 6 and 17 years of age. The germline V gene supplies CDR1 SGHTA and CDR2 FQGNSA. The cysteine opens and the phenylalanine closes a CDR3 of 16 amino acids. The read is trimmed to its CDR3 DNA, 48 bases read in frame from base 1. The sequenced material came from blood. This sequence originates from a girl aged 10 to 17 with multiple sclerosis. The chain is encoded by TRBV7-2 joined to TRBJ2-3, with 7 middle bases fitting TRBD1. The DNA sequence is given as TGTGCCAGCAGCTTCTCGTTGTGGGACAGCACATATACGCAGTATTTT. Its protein reads: CASSFSLWDSTYTQYF.